The clone carrying this T cell receptor (beta chain) was seen many times. TCRdb reprocessed the 5' RACE reads via MiXCR and lists one record per CDR3 protein. Here the sample spans about 26,000 distinct CDR3 sequences, 4.5% being singletons. These data originate in a study of T cells after yellow fever vaccination. Germline loops: CDR1 MNHEY, CDR2 SMNVEV (reference sequence). V trimming: 3 bases; J trimming: 12 bases; junction bases outside the gene matches: 8. The CDR3 contains 13 residues. The sequenced sample was PBMCs, either bulk or a sorted T-cell subset (CD4+, CD8+, memory, or dextramer-sorted; not recorded which), obtained on the day of the yellow fever booster vaccination. This sequence originates from a man aged 18 to 35 who received the YFV17D yellow fever vaccine. The chain is built from TRBV27 and TRBJ2-1, with TRBD2 identical over 7 bases. The chain's CDR3 is CASSFTKTSSQFF. The CDR3 DNA reads TGTGCCAGCAGTTTCACTAAGACTAGCTCGCAGTTCTTC.